The clone carrying this T cell receptor (beta chain) was observed a few times. Its specificity is unknown. The data originate from a study of cytomegalovirus exposure and HLA in healthy donors. General study findings and limits: Common viral pathogens were later found to be apparently linked to several of the most significant clusters. A previous analysis found most TCR beta V segments productive roughly 87% or roughly 30% of the time.

The PCR ran on 60 Vbeta and 13 Jbeta primers. Libraries were prepared by immunoSEQ multiplex PCR; TCRdb keeps only in-frame clonotypes and omits some of them. This table has about 150,000 clones, around 9.7% appearing once. With V trimmed by 6 bases and J by 5 bases, 7 bases remained unmatched. Per germline, CDR1 SEHNR and CDR2 FQNEAQ (reference sequence). The CDR3 has 15 residues. This rearrangement joins TRBV7-9 to TRBJ1-6; TRBD1 matches at 7 bases. The sequenced material came from PBMCs. This receptor was identified in a man aged 50 to 60 in good health and CMV-seronegative. The CDR3 loop reads CASRGAGGDNSPLHF. The CDR3 DNA reads as TGTGCCAGCAGGGGGGCAGGGGGTGATAATTCACCCCTCCACTTT.